This T cell receptor beta chain appears in the sequencing data of a study of blood T cells in healthy people across ages. There are 13 residues in the CDR3. The V gene's germline CDR1 is SGHTA and CDR2 FQGNSA. Trimming cost V 8 bases and J 2 bases, with 13 bases left between them. Sample-barcoded 5' priming and a J-beta primer mix drove a second PCR of 7 to 11 cycles. TCRdb passed the 5' RACE reads through MiXCR, listing each CDR3 protein once. The table has 1.5 million to 2 million distinct CDR3 sequences, approximately 30% seen once. This clonotype was detected many times. V usage is TRBV7-2 and J usage is TRBJ2-7; a weak D match, TRBD2 (6 bases). The material sequenced was blood. The origin of this receptor is a woman aged 25 to 39 in good health. The CDR3 reads CASGSGVPYEQYF. The CDR3 bases are TGTGCCAGCGGGTCGGGAGTACCCTACGAGCAGTACTTC.